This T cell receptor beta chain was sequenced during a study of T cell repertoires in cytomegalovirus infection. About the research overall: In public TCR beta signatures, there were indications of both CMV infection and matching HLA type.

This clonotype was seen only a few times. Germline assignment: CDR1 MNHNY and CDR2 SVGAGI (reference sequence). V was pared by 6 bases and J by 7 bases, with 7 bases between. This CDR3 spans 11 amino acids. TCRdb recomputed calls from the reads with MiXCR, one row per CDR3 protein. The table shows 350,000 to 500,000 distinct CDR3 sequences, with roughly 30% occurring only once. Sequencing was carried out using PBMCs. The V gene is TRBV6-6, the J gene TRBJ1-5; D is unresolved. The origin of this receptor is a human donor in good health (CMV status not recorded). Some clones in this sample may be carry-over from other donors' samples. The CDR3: CASRDEQPQHF. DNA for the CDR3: TGTGCCAGCAGGGATGAGCAGCCCCAGCATTTT.